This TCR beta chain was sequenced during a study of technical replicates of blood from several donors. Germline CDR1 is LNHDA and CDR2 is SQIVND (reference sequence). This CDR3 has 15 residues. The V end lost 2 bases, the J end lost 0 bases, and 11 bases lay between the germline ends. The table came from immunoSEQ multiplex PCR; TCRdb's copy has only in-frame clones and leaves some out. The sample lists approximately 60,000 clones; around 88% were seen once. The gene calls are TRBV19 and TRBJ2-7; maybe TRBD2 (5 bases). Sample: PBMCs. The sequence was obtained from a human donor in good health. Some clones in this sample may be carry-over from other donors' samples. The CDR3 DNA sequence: TGTGCCAGTAGTATAAAGCGGCTCGACTCCTACGAGCAGTACTTC. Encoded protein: CASSIKRLDSYEQYF. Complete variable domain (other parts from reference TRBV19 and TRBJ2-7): DGGITQSPKYLFRKEGQNVTLSCEQNLNHDAMYWYRQDPGQGLRLIYYSQIVNDFQKGDIAEGYSVSREKKESFPLTVTSAQKNPTAFYLCASSIKRLDSYEQYFGPGTRLTVT.